This T cell receptor beta chain emerged from a study of blood T cell repertoires in COVID-19. Background on the study: The United States, Italy and Spain supplied acute and convalescent COVID-19 samples.

Per the original data handling: Estimation of nucleated cell counts relied on the amplification of reference gene primers. Generated by immunoSEQ multiplex PCR, the TCRdb table keeps only in-frame clones and is missing some. That table supplies the V and J calls and clone size; D and trimming were determined from the DNA. The sample lists 75,000 to 80,000 clones, 88% seen once, with 9.1% in the top ten. This clone was seen a handful of times. The source is a human donor in a cohort sampled during active COVID-19. Sequenced input: peripheral blood.

Here the CDR3 DNA reads TGTGCCAGCAGCTTAGACGGGACTAGTGCAGATACGCAGTATTTT. This encodes CASSLDGTSADTQYF. The chain uses TRBV11-1 and TRBJ2-3, with 8 positions matching TRBD2. The CDR3 length is 15 residues. Trimming took 1 base from V and 4 from J; bases not matched to a gene: 4. The germline V gene encodes CDR1 SGHAT and CDR2 FQDESV (reference sequence). The full variable domain, with the rest looked up from reference TRBV11-1 and TRBJ2-3, is EAEVAQSPRYKITEKSQAVAFWCDPISGHATLYWYRQILGQGPELLVQFQDESVVDDSQLPKDRFSAERLKGVDSTLKIQPAELGDSAMYLCASSLDGTSADTQYFGPGTRLTVL.